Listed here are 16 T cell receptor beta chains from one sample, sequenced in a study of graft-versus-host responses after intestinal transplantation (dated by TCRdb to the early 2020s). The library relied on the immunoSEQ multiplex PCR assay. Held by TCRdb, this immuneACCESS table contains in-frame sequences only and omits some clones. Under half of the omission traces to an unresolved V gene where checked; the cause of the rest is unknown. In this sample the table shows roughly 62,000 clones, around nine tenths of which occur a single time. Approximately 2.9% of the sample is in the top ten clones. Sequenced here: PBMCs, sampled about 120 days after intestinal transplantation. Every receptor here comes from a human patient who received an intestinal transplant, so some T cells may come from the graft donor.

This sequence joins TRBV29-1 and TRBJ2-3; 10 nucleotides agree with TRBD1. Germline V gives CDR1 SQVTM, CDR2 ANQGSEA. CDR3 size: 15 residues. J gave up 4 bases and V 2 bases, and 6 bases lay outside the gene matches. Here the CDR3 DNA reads TGCAGCGTTGAAAGGGGACAGGGGCGCGCAGATACGCAGTATTTT. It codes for CSVERGQGRADTQYF.

CDR3 bases: TGTGCCTGGAGTGAACTAGCGGGGGGTTCCTACAATGAGCAGTTCTTC. Translating gives CAWSELAGGSYNEQFF. This chain links TRBV30 with TRBJ2-1, with 12 bases that match TRBD2. V was pared by 1 base and J by 1 base, with 2 bases of the junction left unmatched. The CDR3 consists of 16 residues. Germline V lookup: CDR1 GTSNPN, CDR2 SVGIG (reference sequence).

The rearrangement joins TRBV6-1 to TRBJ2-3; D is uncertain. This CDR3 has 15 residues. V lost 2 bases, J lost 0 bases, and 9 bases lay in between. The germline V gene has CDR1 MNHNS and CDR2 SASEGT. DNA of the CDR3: TGTGCCAGCAGTGAACCAGGACGGAGCACAGATACGCAGTATTTT. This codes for CASSEPGRSTDTQYF.

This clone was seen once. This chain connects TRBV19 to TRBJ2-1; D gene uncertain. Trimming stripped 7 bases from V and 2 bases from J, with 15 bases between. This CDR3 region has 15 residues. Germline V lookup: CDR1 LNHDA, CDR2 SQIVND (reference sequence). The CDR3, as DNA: TGTGCCAGTAAGGCCGACTCCCTCCCCTACAATGAGCAGTTCTTC. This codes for CASKADSLPYNEQFF.

The DNA of the CDR3 is TGTGCCAGCAGGAGCCCGACAGGGGGCGGAAGAGGCTACACCTTC. Amino acids: CASRSPTGGGRGYTF. V and J are TRBV28 and TRBJ1-2, with TRBD1 matching 10 bases. Germline V gene lookup returns CDR1 MDHEN and CDR2 SYDVKM. The CDR3 is made up of 15 amino acids. J gave up 8 bases and V 6 bases, and 12 bases lay outside the gene matches.

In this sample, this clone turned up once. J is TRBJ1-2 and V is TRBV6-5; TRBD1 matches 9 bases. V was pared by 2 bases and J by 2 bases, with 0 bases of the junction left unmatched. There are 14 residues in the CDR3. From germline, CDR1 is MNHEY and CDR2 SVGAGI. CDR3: CASSYGQGNYGYTF. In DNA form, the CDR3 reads TGTGCCAGCAGTTACGGACAGGGGAACTATGGCTACACCTTC.

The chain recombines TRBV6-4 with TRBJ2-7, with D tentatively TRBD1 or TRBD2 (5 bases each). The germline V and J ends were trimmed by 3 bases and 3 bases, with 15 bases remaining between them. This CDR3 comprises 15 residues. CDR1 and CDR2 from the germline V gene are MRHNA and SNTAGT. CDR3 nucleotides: TGTGCCAGCAGTGAAGGGGCAGGGAGAGGCTACGAGCAGTACTTC. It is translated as CASSEGAGRGYEQYF.

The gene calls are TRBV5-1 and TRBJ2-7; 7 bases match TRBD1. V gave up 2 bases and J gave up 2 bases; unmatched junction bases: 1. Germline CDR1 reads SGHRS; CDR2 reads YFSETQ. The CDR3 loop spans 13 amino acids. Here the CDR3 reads CASSLTGAYEQYF. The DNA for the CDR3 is TGCGCCAGCAGCTTAACAGGGGCCTACGAGCAGTACTTC.

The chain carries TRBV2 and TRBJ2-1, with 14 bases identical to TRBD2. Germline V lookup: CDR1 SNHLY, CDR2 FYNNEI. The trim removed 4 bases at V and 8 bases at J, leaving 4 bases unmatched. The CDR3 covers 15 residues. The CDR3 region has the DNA TGTGCCAGCAGTGGACTAGCGGGAGGGAGGGATGAGCAGTTCTTC. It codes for CASSGLAGGRDEQFF. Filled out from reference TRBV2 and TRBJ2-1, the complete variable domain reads EPEVTQTPSHQVTQMGQEVILRCVPISNHLYFYWYRQILGQKVEFLVSFYNNEISEKSEIFDDQFSVERPDGSNFTLKIRSTKLEDSAMYFCASSGLAGGRDEQFFGPGTRLTVL.

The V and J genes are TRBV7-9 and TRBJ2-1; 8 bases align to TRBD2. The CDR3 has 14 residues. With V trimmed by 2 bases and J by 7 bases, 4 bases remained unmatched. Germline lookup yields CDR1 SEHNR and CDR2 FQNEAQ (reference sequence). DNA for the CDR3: TGTGCCAGCAGCTTAACACTAGCGGAGAATGAGCAGTTCTTC. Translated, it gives CASSLTLAENEQFF.

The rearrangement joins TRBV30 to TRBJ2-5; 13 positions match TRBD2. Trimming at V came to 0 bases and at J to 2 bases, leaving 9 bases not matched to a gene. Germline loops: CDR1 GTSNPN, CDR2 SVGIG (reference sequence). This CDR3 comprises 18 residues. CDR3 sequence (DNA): TGTGCCTGGAGTGTACTAGCGGGGGGGCCCATCGGACAAGAGACCCAGTACTTC. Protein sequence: CAWSVLAGGPIGQETQYF.

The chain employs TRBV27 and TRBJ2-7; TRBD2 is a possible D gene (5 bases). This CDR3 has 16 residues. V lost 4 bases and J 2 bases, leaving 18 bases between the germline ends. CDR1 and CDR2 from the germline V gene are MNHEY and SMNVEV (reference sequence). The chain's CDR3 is CASSSDGKLLAYEQYF. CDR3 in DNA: TGTGCCAGCAGTTCTGACGGGAAACTCTTAGCCTACGAGCAGTACTTC.

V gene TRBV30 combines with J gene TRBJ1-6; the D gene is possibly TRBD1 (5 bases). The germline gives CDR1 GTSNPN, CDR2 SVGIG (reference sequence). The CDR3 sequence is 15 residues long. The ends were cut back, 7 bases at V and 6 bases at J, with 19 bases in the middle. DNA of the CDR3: TGTGCCTATTCGCGTCTCCGGGGCGGTAATTCACCCCTCCACTTT. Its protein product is CAYSRLRGGNSPLHF.

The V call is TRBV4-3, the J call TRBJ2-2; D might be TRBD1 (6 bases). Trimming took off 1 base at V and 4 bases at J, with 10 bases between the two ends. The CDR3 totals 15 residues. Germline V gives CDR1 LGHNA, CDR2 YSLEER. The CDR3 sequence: CASSQGDRRTGELFF. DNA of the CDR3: TGCGCCAGCAGCCAAGGCGACAGGCGCACCGGGGAGCTGTTTTTT.

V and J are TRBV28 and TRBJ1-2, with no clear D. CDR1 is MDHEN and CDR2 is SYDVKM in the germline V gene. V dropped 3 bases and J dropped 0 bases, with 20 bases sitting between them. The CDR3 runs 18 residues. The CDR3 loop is CASSFVRLRPLTNYGYTF. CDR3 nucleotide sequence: TGTGCCAGCAGTTTTGTGAGGCTCAGGCCCCTGACTAACTATGGCTACACCTTC.

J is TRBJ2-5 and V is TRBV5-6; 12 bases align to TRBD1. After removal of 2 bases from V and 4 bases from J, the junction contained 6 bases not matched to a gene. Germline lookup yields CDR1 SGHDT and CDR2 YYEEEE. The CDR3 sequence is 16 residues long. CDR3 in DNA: TGTGCCAGCAGCTTTACCCGGGACAGGGGGCGAGAGACCCAGTACTTC. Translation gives CASSFTRDRGRETQYF.